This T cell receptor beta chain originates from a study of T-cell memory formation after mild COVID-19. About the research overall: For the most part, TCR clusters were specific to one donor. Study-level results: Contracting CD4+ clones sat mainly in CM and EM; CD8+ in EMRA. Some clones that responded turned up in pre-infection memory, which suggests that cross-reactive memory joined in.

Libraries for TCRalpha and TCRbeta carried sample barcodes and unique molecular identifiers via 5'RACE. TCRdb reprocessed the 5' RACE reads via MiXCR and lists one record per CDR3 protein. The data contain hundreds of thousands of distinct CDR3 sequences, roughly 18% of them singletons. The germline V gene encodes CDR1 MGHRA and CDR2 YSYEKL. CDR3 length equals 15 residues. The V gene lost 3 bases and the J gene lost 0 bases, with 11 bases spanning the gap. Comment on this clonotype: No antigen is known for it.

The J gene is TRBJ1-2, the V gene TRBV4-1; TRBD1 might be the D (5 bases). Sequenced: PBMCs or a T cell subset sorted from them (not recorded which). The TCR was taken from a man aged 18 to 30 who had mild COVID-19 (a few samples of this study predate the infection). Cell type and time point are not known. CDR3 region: CASSHLAGSNYGYTF. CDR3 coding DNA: TGCGCCAGCAGCCATTTGGCAGGGTCTAACTATGGCTACACCTTC.